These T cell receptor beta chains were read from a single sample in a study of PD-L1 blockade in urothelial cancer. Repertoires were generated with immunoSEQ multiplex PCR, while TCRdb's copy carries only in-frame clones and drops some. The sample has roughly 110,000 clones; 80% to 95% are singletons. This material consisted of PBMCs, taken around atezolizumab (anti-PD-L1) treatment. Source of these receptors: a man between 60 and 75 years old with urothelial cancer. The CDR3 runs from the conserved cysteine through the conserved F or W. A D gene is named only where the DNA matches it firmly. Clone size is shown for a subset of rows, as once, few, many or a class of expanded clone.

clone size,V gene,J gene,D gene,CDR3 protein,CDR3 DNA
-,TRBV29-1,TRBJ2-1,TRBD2,CSVLWTSGSGSYNEQFF,TGCAGCGTCCTCTGGACTAGCGGGAGTGGGTCCTACAATGAGCAGTTCTTC
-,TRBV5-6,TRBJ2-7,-,CASSLSLPREQYF,TGTGCCAGCAGCTTGTCGTTACCGAGAGAGCAGTACTTC
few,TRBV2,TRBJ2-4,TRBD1,CASSGTGQNIQYF,TGTGCCAGCAGTGGGACAGGGCAAAACATTCAGTACTTC
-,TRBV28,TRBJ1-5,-,CASSLKPGGGNQPQHF,TGTGCCAGCAGTTTAAAACCGGGAGGGGGCAATCAGCCCCAGCATTTT
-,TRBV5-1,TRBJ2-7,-,CASSKGLPRATYEQYF,TGCGCCAGCAGCAAGGGACTCCCGAGGGCAACCTACGAGCAGTACTTC
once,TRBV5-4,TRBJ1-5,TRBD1,CASSSDRGDSQPQHF,TGTGCCAGCAGCTCGGACAGGGGGGATAGTCAGCCCCAGCATTTT
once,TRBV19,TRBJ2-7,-,CASSRGRDTAYEQYF,TGTGCCAGTAGCAGGGGACGGGACACAGCCTACGAGCAGTACTTC
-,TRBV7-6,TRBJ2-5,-,CASSFDRAQYF,TGTGCCAGCAGCTTTGACCGGGCCCAGTACTTC
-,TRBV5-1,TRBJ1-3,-,CASSTGRSSGNTIYF,TGCGCCAGCAGCACTGGTCGGAGCTCTGGAAACACCATATATTTT
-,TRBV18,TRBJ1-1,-,CASSPTAIGANTEAFF,TGTGCCAGCTCTCCTACAGCAATTGGCGCCAACACTGAAGCTTTCTTT
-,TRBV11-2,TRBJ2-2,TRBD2,CASSFPSGGATGELFF,TGTGCCAGCAGCTTCCCGAGCGGGGGGGCGACCGGGGAGCTGTTTTTT
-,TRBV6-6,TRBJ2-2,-,CASSITTNTGELFF,TGTGCCAGCAGCATTACTACAAACACCGGGGAGCTGTTTTTT
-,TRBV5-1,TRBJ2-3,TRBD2,CASSPGLAGGLYTDTQYF,TGCGCCAGCAGTCCGGGGCTAGCGGGGGGGCTATACACAGATACGCAGTATTTT
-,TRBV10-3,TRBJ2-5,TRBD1,CAIRGETGSETQYF,TGTGCCATCAGGGGGGAGACAGGGAGCGAGACCCAGTACTTC
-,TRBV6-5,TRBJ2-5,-,CAAAAVQETQYF,TGTGCCGCGGCGGCGGTCCAAGAGACCCAGTACTTC
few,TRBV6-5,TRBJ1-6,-,CASSSPSREGSPLHF,TGTGCCAGCAGTTCGCCGTCCAGGGAGGGCTCACCCCTCCACTTT
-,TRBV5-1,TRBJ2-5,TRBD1,CASSLDGQGRETQYF,TGCGCCAGCAGCTTAGACGGACAGGGCCGGGAGACCCAGTACTTC
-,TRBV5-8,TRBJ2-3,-,CASSQGGLKTDTQYF,TGTGCCAGCAGTCAAGGAGGGTTAAAGACAGATACGCAGTATTTT
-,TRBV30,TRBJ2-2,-,CAWKQEVGTGELFF,TGTGCCTGGAAGCAAGAGGTGGGCACCGGGGAGCTGTTTTTT
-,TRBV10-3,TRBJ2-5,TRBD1,CAISAQGARETQYF,TGTGCCATCAGTGCACAGGGGGCACGGGAGACCCAGTACTTC
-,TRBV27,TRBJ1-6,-,CASSLVQGPSPLHF,TGTGCCAGCAGTTTGGTGCAGGGCCCCTCACCCCTCCACTTT
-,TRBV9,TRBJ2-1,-,CASSVATSSNEQFF,TGTGCCAGCAGCGTAGCTACTAGCAGCAATGAGCAGTTCTTC
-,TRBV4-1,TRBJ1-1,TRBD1,CASRSKGTDYYEAFF,TGCGCCAGCAGGAGCAAGGGGACAGACTACTATGAAGCTTTCTTT
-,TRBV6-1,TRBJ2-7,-,CASSESAQYF,TGTGCCAGCAGTGAAAGCGCGCAGTACTTC
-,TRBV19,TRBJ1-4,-,CASSVSGFSSQKLFF,TGTGCCAGTAGCGTCTCAGGCTTTTCTTCCCAAAAACTGTTTTTT
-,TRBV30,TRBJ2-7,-,CAWSPGAPEQYF,TGTGCCTGGAGTCCAGGGGCGCCCGAGCAGTACTTC
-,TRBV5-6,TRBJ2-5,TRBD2,CASSLRTSGRRETQYF,TGTGCCAGCAGCCTACGGACTAGCGGGAGGCGAGAGACCCAGTACTTC
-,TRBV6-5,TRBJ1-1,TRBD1,CASSSRLDRKAFF,TGTGCCAGCAGTTCCCGATTGGACAGGAAAGCTTTCTTT
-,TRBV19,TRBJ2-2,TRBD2,CASRPGGVTGELFF,TGTGCCAGCCGTCCGGGGGGGGTGACCGGGGAGCTGTTTTTT
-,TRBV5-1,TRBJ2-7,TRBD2,CASSVGTSDSYEQYF,TGCGCCAGCAGCGTCGGGACTAGCGACTCCTACGAGCAGTACTTC
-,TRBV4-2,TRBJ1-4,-,CASSQDAKGGNEKLFF,TGTGCCAGCAGCCAAGATGCCAAGGGGGGGAATGAAAAACTGTTTTTT
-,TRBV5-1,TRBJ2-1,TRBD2,CASSFGTSGNNEQFF,TGCGCCAGCAGCTTTGGGACTAGCGGGAACAATGAGCAGTTCTTC
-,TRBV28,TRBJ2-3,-,CASSTPGKGADTQYF,TGTGCCAGCAGTACCCCGGGAAAGGGTGCAGATACGCAGTATTTT
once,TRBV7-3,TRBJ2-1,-,CASSLKAGWANEQFF,TGTGCCAGCAGCTTAAAGGCGGGGTGGGCGAATGAGCAGTTCTTC
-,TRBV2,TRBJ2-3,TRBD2,CASNRAGAFTDTQYF,TGTGCCAGCAACCGAGCGGGGGCCTTCACAGATACGCAGTATTTT
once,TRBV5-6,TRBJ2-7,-,CASSSTGTSRSKGSYEQYF,TGTGCCAGCAGCTCCACCGGGACTTCCCGATCAAAAGGGTCCTACGAGCAGTACTTC
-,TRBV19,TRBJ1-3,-,CASSIDLAPSGNTIYF,TGTGCCAGTAGTATAGATTTAGCTCCCTCTGGAAACACCATATATTTT
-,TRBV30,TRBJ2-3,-,CAWSASGTFLYTDTQYF,TGTGCCTGGAGTGCATCCGGGACATTTTTGTACACAGATACGCAGTATTTT
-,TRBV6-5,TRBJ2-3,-,CASGTGTRTDTQYF,TGTGCCAGCGGAACAGGGACCCGCACAGATACGCAGTATTTT
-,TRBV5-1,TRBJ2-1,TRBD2,CASSGGLAEEQFF,TGCGCCAGCAGCGGCGGACTAGCGGAAGAGCAGTTCTTC
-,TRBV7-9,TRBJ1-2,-,CASSFLTGPRHF,TGTGCCAGCAGCTTCCTAACAGGGCCCAGGCACTTC
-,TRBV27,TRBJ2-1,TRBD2,CASSLPASGGGGGHEQFF,TGTGCCAGCAGTTTACCGGCTAGCGGGGGTGGTGGAGGCCATGAGCAGTTCTTC
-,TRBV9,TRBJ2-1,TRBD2,CASSGGAGNNEQFF,TGTGCCAGCAGCGGAGGAGCGGGGAACAATGAGCAGTTCTTC
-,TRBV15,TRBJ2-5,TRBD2,CATSRDFQGTNPQETQYF,TGTGCCACCAGCAGAGACTTTCAAGGGACTAACCCCCAAGAGACCCAGTACTTC
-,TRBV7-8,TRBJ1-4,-,CASSLQPGRSEKLFF,TGTGCCAGCAGCTTACAGCCAGGGAGGAGTGAAAAACTGTTTTTT
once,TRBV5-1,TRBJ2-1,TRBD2,CASSSGRTSFFNEQFF,TGCGCCAGCAGCTCAGGAAGGACTAGTTTTTTCAATGAGCAGTTCTTC
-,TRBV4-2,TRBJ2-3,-,CASSLSGGGAGDTQYF,TGTGCCAGCAGCCTTAGCGGTGGGGGGGCAGGGGATACGCAGTATTTT
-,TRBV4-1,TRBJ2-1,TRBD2,CASSQGREGEQFF,TGCGCCAGCAGCCAGGGCAGGGAGGGGGAGCAGTTCTTC
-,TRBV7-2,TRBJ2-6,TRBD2,CASRLRGDGANVLTF,TGTGCCAGCAGGCTACGGGGGGACGGGGCCAACGTCCTGACTTTC
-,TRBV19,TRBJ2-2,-,CASTPLGGPGELFF,TGTGCCAGTACCCCCTTGGGCGGGCCCGGGGAGCTGTTTTTT
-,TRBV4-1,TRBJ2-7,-,CASSQAPGQFYEQYF,TGCGCCAGCAGCCAAGCCCCGGGACAATTCTACGAGCAGTACTTC
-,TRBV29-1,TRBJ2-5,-,CSVTGIQETQYF,TGCAGCGTAACAGGGATTCAAGAGACCCAGTACTTC
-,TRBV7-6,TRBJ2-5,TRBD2,CASSTGLGETQYF,TGTGCCAGCAGCACGGGACTAGGAGAGACCCAGTACTTC
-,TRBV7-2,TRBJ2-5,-,CASSLGGAQETQYF,TGTGCCAGCAGCTTAGGGGGAGCACAAGAGACCCAGTACTTC
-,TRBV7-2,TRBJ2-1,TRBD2,CASSLQGTSGVYNEQFF,TGTGCCAGCAGCTTACAAGGGACTAGCGGGGTGTACAATGAGCAGTTCTTC
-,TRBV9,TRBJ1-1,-,CASSASLNTEAFF,TGTGCCAGCAGCGCTTCGTTGAACACTGAAGCTTTCTTT
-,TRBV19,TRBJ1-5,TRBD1,CASSIQGGNSNQPQHF,TGTGCCAGTAGTATCCAGGGGGGAAATAGCAATCAGCCCCAGCATTTT
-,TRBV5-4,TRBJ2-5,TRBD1,CASSLGGTVQETQYF,TGTGCCAGCAGCTTGGGGGGGACAGTACAAGAGACCCAGTACTTC
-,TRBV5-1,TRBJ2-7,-,CASSLTVSSYEQYF,TGCGCCAGCAGCTTGACGGTTAGCTCCTACGAGCAGTACTTC
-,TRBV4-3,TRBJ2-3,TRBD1,CASSQDVNRGTDTQYF,TGCGCCAGCAGCCAAGATGTGAACAGGGGGACAGATACGCAGTATTTT